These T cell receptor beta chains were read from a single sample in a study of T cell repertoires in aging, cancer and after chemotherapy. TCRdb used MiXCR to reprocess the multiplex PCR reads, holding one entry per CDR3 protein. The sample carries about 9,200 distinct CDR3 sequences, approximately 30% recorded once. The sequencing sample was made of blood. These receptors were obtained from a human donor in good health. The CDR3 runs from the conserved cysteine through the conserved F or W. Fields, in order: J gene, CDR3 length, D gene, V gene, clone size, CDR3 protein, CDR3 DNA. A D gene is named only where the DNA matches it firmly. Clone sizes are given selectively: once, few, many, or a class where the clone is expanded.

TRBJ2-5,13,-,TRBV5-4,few,CASSLAPPETQYF,TGTGCCAGCAGCTTGGCACCCCCAGAGACCCAGTACTTC
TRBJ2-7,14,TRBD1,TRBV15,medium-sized,CATSTTDRSYEQYF,TGTGCCACCAGCACAACGGACAGGTCCTACGAGCAGTACTTC
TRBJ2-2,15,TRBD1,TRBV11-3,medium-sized,CASSSGQGNTGELFF,TGTGCCAGCAGCTCGGGACAGGGCAACACCGGGGAGCTGTTTTTT
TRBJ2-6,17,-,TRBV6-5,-,CASSRGIGSSGANVLTF,TGTGCCAGCAGTAGGGGGATCGGATCCTCTGGGGCCAACGTCCTGACTTTC
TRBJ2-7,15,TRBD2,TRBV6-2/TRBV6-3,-,CATGRGSGINYEQYF,TGTGCCACCGGGAGAGGTAGCGGGATTAACTACGAGCAGTACTTC
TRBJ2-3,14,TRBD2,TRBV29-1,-,CSVDTSGRTDTQYF,TGCAGCGTAGATACTAGCGGCCGCACAGATACGCAGTATTTT
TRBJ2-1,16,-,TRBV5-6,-,CASSTRPEGSYNEQFF,TGTGCCAGCAGCACCCGGCCGGAAGGCTCCTACAATGAGCAGTTCTTC
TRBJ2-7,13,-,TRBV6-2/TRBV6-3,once,CASSYPNKYEQYF,TGTGCCAGCAGTTACCCCAATAAATACGAGCAGTACTTC
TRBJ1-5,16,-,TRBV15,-,CATSRDLGRHNQPQHF,TGTGCCACCAGCAGAGATCTGGGACGGCACAATCAGCCCCAGCATTTT
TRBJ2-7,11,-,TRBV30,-,CAWTTGDEQYF,TGTGCCTGGACCACTGGGGATGAGCAGTACTTC
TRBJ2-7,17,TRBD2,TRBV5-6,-,CASSLGQRDGGSHEQYF,TGTGCCAGCAGCTTAGGCCAGCGGGATGGGGGGTCCCACGAGCAGTACTTC
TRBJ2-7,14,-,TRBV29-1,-,CSARVASVPYEQYF,TGCAGTGCTAGAGTGGCTAGCGTCCCCTACGAGCAGTACTTC
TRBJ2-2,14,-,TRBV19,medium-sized,CASSIDGVAGELFF,TGTGCCAGTAGTATAGATGGGGTCGCCGGGGAGCTGTTTTTT
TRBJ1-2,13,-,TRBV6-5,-,CASKSNREYGYTF,TGTGCCAGCAAATCGAACCGGGAGTATGGCTACACCTTC
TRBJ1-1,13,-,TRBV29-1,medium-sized,CSVEDGTDTEAFF,TGCAGCGTTGAAGATGGGACGGACACTGAAGCTTTCTTT
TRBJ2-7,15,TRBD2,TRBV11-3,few,CASSLLANPGGEQYF,TGTGCCAGCAGCTTACTAGCGAACCCCGGGGGGGAGCAGTACTTC
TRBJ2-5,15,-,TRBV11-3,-,CASSLERRAGETQYF,TGTGCCAGCAGCTTAGAACGGCGGGCAGGGGAGACCCAGTACTTC
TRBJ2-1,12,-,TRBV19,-,CASSPRGDEQFF,TGTGCCAGTAGCCCTCGAGGGGATGAGCAGTTCTTC
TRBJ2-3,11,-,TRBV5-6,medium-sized,CASSQADTQYF,TGTGCCAGCAGCCAGGCAGATACGCAGTATTTT
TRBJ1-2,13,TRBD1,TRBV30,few,CAWSDIDRGGYTF,TGTGCCTGGAGTGATATCGACAGGGGAGGCTACACCTTC
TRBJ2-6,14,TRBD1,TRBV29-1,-,CSVETGSGANVLTF,TGCAGCGTTGAGACAGGGAGTGGGGCCAACGTCCTGACTTTC
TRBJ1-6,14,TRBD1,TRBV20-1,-,CSAKRTGLNSPLHF,TGCAGTGCGAAGCGGACAGGCCTAAATTCACCCCTCCACTTT
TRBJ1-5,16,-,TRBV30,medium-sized,CAWSVRDRQFNQPQHF,TGTGCCTGGAGTGTAAGGGATAGACAGTTCAATCAGCCCCAGCATTTT
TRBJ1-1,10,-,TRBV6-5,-,CASSSPDRPF,TGTGCCAGCAGTTCTCCGGACAGACCCTTT
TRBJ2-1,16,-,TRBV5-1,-,CASSLAGALGSNEQFF,TGCGCCAGCAGCTTGGCGGGGGCTCTGGGATCTAATGAGCAGTTCTTC
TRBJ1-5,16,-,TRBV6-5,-,CASSYSRQAHNQPQHF,TGTGCCAGCAGTTACTCTAGACAGGCGCACAATCAGCCCCAGCATTTT
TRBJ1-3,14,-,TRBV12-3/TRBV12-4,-,CASTLRGFGNTIYF,TGTGCCAGCACGCTAAGGGGCTTCGGAAACACCATATATTTT
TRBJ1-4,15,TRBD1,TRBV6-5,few,CASSPGQGAVGELFF,TGTGCCAGCAGTCCCGGACAGGGGGCCGTAGGGGAACTGTTTTTT
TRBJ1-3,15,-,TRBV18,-,CASSPPTSVGNTIYF,TGTGCCAGCTCACCCCCGACTTCGGTCGGAAACACCATATATTTT
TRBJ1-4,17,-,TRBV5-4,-,CASSRLTTLLTNEKLFF,TGTGCCAGCAGCCGCTTGACAACTCTTCTAACTAATGAAAAACTGTTTTTT
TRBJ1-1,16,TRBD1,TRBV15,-,CATSLGGTGTGLVAFF,TGTGCCACCAGCCTGGGAGGTACCGGGACAGGGCTCGTAGCTTTCTTT
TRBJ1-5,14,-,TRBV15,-,CATSSGREEQPQHF,TGTGCCACCAGCAGCGGGCGGGAGGAACAGCCCCAGCATTTT
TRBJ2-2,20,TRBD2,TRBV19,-,CASSPTNPGLAGGRNGELFF,TGTGCCAGTAGTCCAACAAACCCGGGACTAGCGGGGGGGCGTAACGGGGAGCTGTTTTTT
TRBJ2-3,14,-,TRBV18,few,CASLGSQFTDTQYF,TGTGCCAGCTTGGGCAGTCAATTCACAGATACGCAGTATTTT
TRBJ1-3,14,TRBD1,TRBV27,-,CASRPTGTRNTIYF,TGTGCCAGCAGACCGACAGGGACCAGAAACACCATATATTTT
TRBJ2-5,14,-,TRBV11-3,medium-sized,CASSPRDQRGTQYF,TGTGCCAGCAGCCCCAGGGACCAGAGGGGGACCCAGTACTTC
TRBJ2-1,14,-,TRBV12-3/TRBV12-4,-,CASSFRGRADEQFF,TGTGCCAGCAGTTTTCGGGGCAGGGCCGATGAGCAGTTCTTC
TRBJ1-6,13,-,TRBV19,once,CATADIGSLPLHF,TGTGCCACCGCCGACATAGGGTCTTTACCCCTCCACTTT
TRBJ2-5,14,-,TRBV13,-,CASSLPGGQETQYF,TGCGCCAGCAGCTTGCCTGGGGGGCAAGAGACCCAGTACTTC
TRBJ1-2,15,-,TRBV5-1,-,CASSSPDMKYYGYTF,TGCGCCAGCAGCTCCCCGGACATGAAGTACTATGGCTACACCTTC
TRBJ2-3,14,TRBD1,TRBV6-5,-,CASRTGQGTDTQYF,TGTGCCAGCAGGACCGGACAGGGAACAGATACGCAGTATTTT
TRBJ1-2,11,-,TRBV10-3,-,CAAQGFYGYTF,TGTGCCGCTCAGGGGTTCTATGGCTACACCTTC
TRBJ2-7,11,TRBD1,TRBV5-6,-,CTGTGSYEQYF,TGTACAGGGACAGGGAGTTACGAGCAGTACTTC
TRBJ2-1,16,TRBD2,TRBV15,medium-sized,CATSRVAGGSYNEQFF,TGTGCCACCAGCAGAGTGGCGGGGGGCTCCTACAATGAGCAGTTCTTC
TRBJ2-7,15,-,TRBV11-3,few,CASSLGGWALIEQYF,TGTGCCAGCAGCTTAGGAGGCTGGGCGCTTATCGAGCAGTACTTC
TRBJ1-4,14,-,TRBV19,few,CASSIGGATEKLFF,TGTGCCAGTAGTATAGGAGGGGCAACTGAAAAACTGTTTTTT
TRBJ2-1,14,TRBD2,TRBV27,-,CASSWTSGGNEQFF,TGTGCCAGCAGTTGGACTAGCGGGGGGAATGAGCAGTTCTTC
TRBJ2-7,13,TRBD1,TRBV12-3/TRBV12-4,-,CASLGQGREEQYF,TGTGCCAGCCTCGGACAGGGGAGGGAGGAGCAGTACTTC
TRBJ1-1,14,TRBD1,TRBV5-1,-,CASSLAGGYAEAFF,TGCGCCAGCAGCTTGGCAGGGGGCTACGCTGAAGCTTTCTTT
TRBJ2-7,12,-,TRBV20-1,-,CSAPDSSYEQYF,TGCAGTGCACCGGACAGTTCCTACGAGCAGTACTTC
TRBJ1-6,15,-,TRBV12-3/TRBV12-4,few,CASSPQGTLNSPLHF,TGTGCCAGCAGTCCTCAGGGGACTCTTAATTCACCCCTCCACTTT
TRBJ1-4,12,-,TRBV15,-,CATSSYGEKLFF,TGTGCCACCAGCAGTTACGGGGAAAAACTGTTTTTT
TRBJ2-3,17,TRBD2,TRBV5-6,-,CASSSGLAGDPSDTQYF,TGCGCCAGCAGCTCGGGACTAGCGGGGGACCCGTCGGATACGCAGTATTTT
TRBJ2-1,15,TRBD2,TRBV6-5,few,CASSPPGLAHNEQFF,TGTGCCAGCAGTCCCCCGGGACTAGCGCACAATGAGCAGTTCTTC
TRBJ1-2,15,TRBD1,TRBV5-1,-,CASSLGGQGAIGYTF,TGCGCCAGCAGCTTGGGAGGCCAGGGGGCGATTGGCTACACCTTC
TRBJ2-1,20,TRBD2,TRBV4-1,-,CASSDLGGATSGKAYNEQFF,TGCGCCAGCAGCGATCTCGGTGGGGCTACGAGCGGGAAAGCCTACAATGAGCAGTTCTTC
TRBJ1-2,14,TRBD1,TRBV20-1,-,CSARDARGRDGYTF,TGCAGTGCTAGAGATGCCAGGGGGCGCGATGGCTACACCTTC
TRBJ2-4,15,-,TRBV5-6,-,CASSLVGGPKNIQYF,TGTGCCAGCAGCCTCGTAGGGGGGCCAAAAAACATTCAGTACTTC
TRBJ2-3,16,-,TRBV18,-,CASSPRGKQSTDTQYF,TGTGCCAGCTCACCACGAGGTAAACAGAGCACAGATACGCAGTATTTT